A single sample is the source of the 17 T cell receptor beta chains below, sequenced in a study of CD8+ T cells in alopecia areata. The treatment was: oral pan-JAK inhibitor, 5-10 mg twice daily. As the sequencing template, cDNA was produced by extracting RNA and reverse transcribing it. Sequenced by immunoSEQ multiplex PCR; TCRdb stores in-frame clones only, minus some. This sample has fewer than 250,000 clones; about 40% occur once, and the top ten carry about 2.4%. The starting material was CD4+ T cells sorted from blood, obtained at roughly week 38, from a patient treated with tofacitinib. The receptors stem from a human donor with alopecia areata.

At least ten counts were recorded for this clone. The same CDR3 arises from other DNA sequences in this sample as well. V gene TRBV27 combines with J gene TRBJ1-2; D might be TRBD1 (5 bases). CDR3 length: 15 residues. V gave up 0 bases and J gave up 2 bases, with 10 bases separating them. The germline V gene encodes CDR1 MNHEY and CDR2 SMNVEV (reference sequence). The CDR3 nucleotides read TGTGCCAGCAGTTTATCTCCCCGACAGAACTATGGCTACACCTTC. Translation: CASSLSPRQNYGYTF.

The chain recombines TRBV29-1 with TRBJ2-7; perhaps TRBD2 as D (6 bases). Trimming removed 7 bases from V and 0 bases from J, with 19 bases in between. The CDR3 contains 15 residues. In germline, CDR1 is SQVTM, CDR2 ANQGSEA. CDR3 loop: CSARGFSVSSYEQYF. In nucleotides, the CDR3 is TGCAGCGCACGGGGGTTTAGCGTCAGCTCCTACGAGCAGTACTTC.

This clone was recorded once. J is TRBJ2-7 and V is TRBV27; the D is unclear. V shed 10 bases and J shed 0 bases, with 13 bases lying between them. CDR3 size: 13 residues. From germline, CDR1 is MNHEY and CDR2 SMNVEV (reference sequence). Here the CDR3 reads CATQSLISYEQYF. CDR3 sequence (DNA): TGTGCCACCCAAAGCCTGATCTCCTACGAGCAGTACTTC.

There are a few counts of this clone. V is TRBV29-1 and J is TRBJ2-1, with 12 bases aligning to TRBD2. The CDR3 length is 17 residues. The germline CDR1 and CDR2 sequences are SQVTM and ANQGSEA. With 5 bases clipped from V and 0 bases from J, the junction kept 8 bases outside the gene matches. CDR3 sequence: CSVNGLAGPSSYNEQFF. CDR3 coding DNA: TGCAGCGTTAACGGACTAGCGGGACCGAGCTCCTACAATGAGCAGTTCTTC.

This clone was seen a few times. V is TRBV11-2 and J is TRBJ2-3; D gene uncertain. The CDR3 consists of 13 residues. Germline CDR1 is SGHAT and CDR2 is FQNNGV. V was cut by 1 base and J by 5 bases, with 7 bases left in between. The CDR3 nucleotides are TGTGCCAGCAGCTTAGGTCTTGGAGATACGCAGTATTTT. Protein sequence: CASSLGLGDTQYF. Looking up the rest from reference TRBV11-2 and TRBJ2-3 gives the full variable domain: EAGVAQSPRYKIIEKRQSVAFWCNPISGHATLYWYQQILGQGPKLLIQFQNNGVVDDSQLPKDRFSAERLKGVDSTLKIQPAKLEDSAVYLCASSLGLGDTQYFGPGTRLTVL.

The chain carries TRBV7-4 and TRBJ1-3; D gene unclear. The V and J ends lost 5 bases and 4 bases respectively, with 15 bases between them. Germline V lookup: CDR1 SGHVT, CDR2 SQSDAQ. The CDR3 runs 15 residues. CDR3 sequence (DNA): TGTGCCAGCAGCCTGGGAGGAGCATCCGGAAACACCATATATTTT. The encoded protein is CASSLGGASGNTIYF.

In its sample, this clone was seen a few times. Within the sample, other DNA sequences also encode this same CDR3. V is TRBV5-1 and J is TRBJ2-5; D uncertain. The CDR3 covers 12 residues. Germline assignment: CDR1 SGHRS and CDR2 YFSETQ. The ends were cut back, 5 bases at V and 2 bases at J, with 7 bases in the middle. The CDR3 loop is CASSLGQETQYF. DNA of the CDR3: TGCGCCAGCAGTTTAGGTCAAGAGACCCAGTACTTC.

The chain combines TRBV28 with TRBJ2-3; D is perhaps TRBD1 (6 bases). Germline loops: CDR1 MDHEN, CDR2 SYDVKM. This CDR3 spans 15 amino acids. The V and J ends lost 6 bases and 5 bases respectively, with 18 bases between them. CDR3 residues: CASSSPRWGLDTQYF. CDR3 DNA: TGTGCCAGCAGCTCCCCGCGATGGGGGCTAGATACGCAGTATTTT.

This clone was recorded only once. The chain carries TRBV5-1 and TRBJ2-1, with D perhaps matching TRBD1 or TRBD2 (6 bases each). V shed 0 bases and J shed 8 bases, with 30 bases lying between them. The CDR3 has 20 amino acids. Germline CDR1 and CDR2: SGHRS and YFSETQ. Here the CDR3 DNA reads TGCGCCAGCAGCTTGGCCAGGGGTCCCCGACCCGGTCGGGACTCGGATGAGCAGTTCTTC. Translating it yields CASSLARGPRPGRDSDEQFF. The full variable domain, in which reference TRBV5-1 and TRBJ2-1 provide the parts outside the CDR3, is KAGVTQTPRYLIKTRGQQVTLSCSPISGHRSVSWYQQTPGQGLQFLFEYFSETQRNKGNFPGRFSGRQFSNSRSEMNVSTLELGDSALYLCASSLARGPRPGRDSDEQFFGPGTRLTVL.

Only a few counts were recorded for this clone. V usage is TRBV27 and J usage is TRBJ2-2, with unresolved D. The CDR3 is 13 amino acids. Germline CDR1 reads MNHEY; CDR2 reads SMNVEV (reference sequence). Trimming removed 3 bases from V and 7 bases from J, with 9 bases in between. CDR3 sequence: CASSFPKGGELFF. In nucleotides, the CDR3 is TGTGCCAGCAGTTTCCCAAAGGGCGGGGAGCTGTTTTTT.

This clone has just one count. This chain joins TRBV5-1 and TRBJ2-5; 8 bases agree with TRBD1. Per germline, CDR1 SGHRS and CDR2 YFSETQ. The V gene end was trimmed by 3 bases and the J gene end by 5 bases; junction bases not matched to a gene: 9. CDR3 length: 15 amino acids. CDR3 sequence: CASSSLQGGRETQYF. The CDR3 DNA reads TGCGCCAGCAGCTCGCTACAGGGGGGCCGGGAGACCCAGTACTTC.

This clone has a handful of counts. The rearrangement uses TRBV2 and TRBJ1-4, with D perhaps TRBD1 (5 bases). Germline V CDR1 and CDR2: SNHLY, FYNNEI. The CDR3 runs to 12 residues. V lost 6 bases, J lost 7 bases, and 9 bases lay in between. CDR3 in amino acids: CASRGESEKLFF. The CDR3, as DNA: TGTGCCAGCAGGGGGGAAAGTGAAAAACTGTTTTTT.

This clone was counted many times. The V gene is TRBV4-1, the J gene TRBJ2-3, with TRBD2 matching 9 bases. With 4 bases clipped from V and 7 bases from J, the junction kept 3 bases outside the gene matches. Germline CDR1 reads MGHRA; CDR2 reads YSYEKL. There are 13 residues in the CDR3. CDR3 coding DNA: TGCGCCAGCAGCCGACTAGCGGACTATACGCAGTATTTT. It yields the protein CASSRLADYTQYF.

The gene calls are TRBV4-1 and TRBJ2-3; D ambiguous. V was shortened by 1 base and J by 6 bases, with 11 bases between the two germline ends. CDR1 is MGHRA, CDR2 YSYEKL, per germline. The CDR3 contains 14 residues. The CDR3 is CASSQVGSGDTQYF. CDR3 in DNA: TGCGCCAGCAGCCAAGTGGGTTCTGGGGATACGCAGTATTTT.

The gene calls are TRBV10-1 and TRBJ1-1; no clear D gene. There are 14 residues in the CDR3. Between the trimmed V and J ends, which lost 0 bases and 1 base, there was a span of 6 bases. Germline CDR1 WNHNN, CDR2 SYGVQD (reference sequence). CDR3 residues: CASSESEGNTEAFF. The CDR3 DNA reads TGCGCCAGCAGTGAGTCTGAGGGGAACACTGAAGCTTTCTTT.

This clone was counted between two and nine times. The genes are TRBV29-1 and TRBJ1-2, with 8 bases fitting TRBD1. The CDR3 totals 14 residues. Germline CDR1 reads SQVTM; CDR2 reads ANQGSEA. After removal of 4 bases from V and 8 bases from J, the junction contained 12 bases not matched to a gene. CDR3 in DNA: TGCAGCGTTGGGGCCGACAGGGGATCCGGCGGCTACACCTTC. It yields the protein CSVGADRGSGGYTF. The full variable domain, with the rest looked up from reference TRBV29-1 and TRBJ1-2, is SAVISQKPSRDICQRGTSLTIQCQVDSQVTMMFWYRQQPGQSLTLIATANQGSEATYESGFVIDKFPISRPNLTFSTLTVSNMSPEDSSIYLCSVGADRGSGGYTFGSGTRLTVV.

The rearrangement joins TRBV9 to TRBJ1-1, with D perhaps TRBD1 (6 bases). Germline loops: CDR1 SGDLS, CDR2 YYNGEE. V gave up 1 base and J gave up 0 bases, with 13 bases separating them. This CDR3 comprises 16 residues. The chain's CDR3 is CASSVLAAGVNTEAFF. The CDR3 DNA follows: TGTGCCAGCAGCGTATTAGCGGCAGGGGTGAACACTGAAGCTTTCTTT.